This T cell receptor beta chain was recovered during a study of cytomegalovirus exposure and HLA in healthy donors. Primers for the PCR totalled 60 Vbeta and 13 Jbeta. The repertoire was sequenced with immunoSEQ multiplex PCR; TCRdb's copy has only in-frame clones and lacks some. The sample yields fewer than 200,000 clones, approximately 80% seen once. Study conclusions and caveats: Reported results showed that the classifier diagnosed cytomegalovirus status with high specificity and sensitivity. Most CMV-associated TCR beta chains were later found to appear HLA-restricted. In a later analysis, across HLA loci, associated TCR counts were highest for DRB1, lowest for HLA-C.

Concerning this clone itself: Its target is not known. The sample has other DNA sequences that encode this CDR3 too.

Looked up from germline, CDR1 is SGHRS and CDR2 is YFSETQ. This CDR3 spans 15 amino acids. V lost 2 bases and J 1 base, leaving 10 bases between the germline ends. Sequencing used PBMCs. The chain couples TRBV5-1 to TRBJ2-1; D call uncertain. The source of this sequence is a woman between 50 and 59 years old in good health and CMV-seropositive. The CDR3 is CASSFSGSSYNEQFF. CDR3 bases: TGCGCCAGCAGCTTTTCCGGGTCGTCCTACAATGAGCAGTTCTTC. The full variable domain, its missing parts supplied by reference TRBV5-1 and TRBJ2-1, is KAGVTQTPRYLIKTRGQQVTLSCSPISGHRSVSWYQQTPGQGLQFLFEYFSETQRNKGNFPGRFSGRQFSNSRSEMNVSTLELGDSALYLCASSFSGSSYNEQFFGPGTRLTVL.